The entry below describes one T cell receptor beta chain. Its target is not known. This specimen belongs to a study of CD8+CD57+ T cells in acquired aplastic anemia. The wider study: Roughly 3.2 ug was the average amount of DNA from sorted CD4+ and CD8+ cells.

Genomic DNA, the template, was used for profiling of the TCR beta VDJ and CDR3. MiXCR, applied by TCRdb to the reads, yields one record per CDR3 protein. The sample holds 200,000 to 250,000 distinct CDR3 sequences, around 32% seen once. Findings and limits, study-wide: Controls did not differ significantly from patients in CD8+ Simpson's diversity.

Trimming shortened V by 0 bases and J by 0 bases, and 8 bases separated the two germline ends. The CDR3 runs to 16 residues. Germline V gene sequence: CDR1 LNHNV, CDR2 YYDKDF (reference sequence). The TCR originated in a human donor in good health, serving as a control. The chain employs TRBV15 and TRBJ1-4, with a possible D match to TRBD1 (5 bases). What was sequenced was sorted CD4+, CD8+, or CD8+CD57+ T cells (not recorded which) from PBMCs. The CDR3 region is CATSRDGAATNEKLFF. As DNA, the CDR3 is TGTGCCACCAGCAGAGATGGGGCAGCAACTAATGAAAAACTGTTTTTT.